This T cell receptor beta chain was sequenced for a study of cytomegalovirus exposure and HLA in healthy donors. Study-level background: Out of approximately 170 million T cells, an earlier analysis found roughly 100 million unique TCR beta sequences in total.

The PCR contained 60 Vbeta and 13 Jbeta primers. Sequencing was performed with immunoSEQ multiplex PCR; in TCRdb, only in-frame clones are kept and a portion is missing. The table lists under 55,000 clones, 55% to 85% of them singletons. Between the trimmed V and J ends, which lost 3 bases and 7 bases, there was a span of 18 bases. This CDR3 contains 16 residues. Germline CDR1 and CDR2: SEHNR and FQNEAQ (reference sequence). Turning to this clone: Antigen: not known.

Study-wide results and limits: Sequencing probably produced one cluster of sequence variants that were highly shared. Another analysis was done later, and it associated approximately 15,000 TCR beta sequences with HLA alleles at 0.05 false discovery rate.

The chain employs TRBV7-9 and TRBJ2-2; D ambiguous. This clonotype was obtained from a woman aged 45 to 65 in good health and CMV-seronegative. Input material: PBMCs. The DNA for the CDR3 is TGTGCCAGCAGCTTCCTAGTGGCTAGAGTTTACGGGGAGCTGTTTTTT. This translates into CASSFLVARVYGELFF.